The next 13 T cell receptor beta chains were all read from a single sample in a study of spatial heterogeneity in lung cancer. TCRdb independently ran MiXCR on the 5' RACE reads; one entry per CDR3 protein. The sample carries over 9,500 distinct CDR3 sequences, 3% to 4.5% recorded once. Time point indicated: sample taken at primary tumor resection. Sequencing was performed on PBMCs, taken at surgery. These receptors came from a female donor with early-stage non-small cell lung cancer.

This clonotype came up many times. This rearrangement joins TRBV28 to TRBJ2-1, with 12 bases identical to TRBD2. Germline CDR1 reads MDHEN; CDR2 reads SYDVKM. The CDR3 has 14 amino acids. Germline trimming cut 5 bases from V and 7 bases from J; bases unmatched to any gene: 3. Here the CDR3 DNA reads TGTGCCAGCAGTCCTGGGACTAGCGGGAATGAGCAGTTCTTC. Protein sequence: CASSPGTSGNEQFF.

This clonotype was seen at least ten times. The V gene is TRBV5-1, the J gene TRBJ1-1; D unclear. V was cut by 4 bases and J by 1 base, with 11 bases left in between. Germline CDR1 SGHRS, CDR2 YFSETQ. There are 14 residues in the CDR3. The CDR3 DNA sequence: TGCGCCAGCAGCCGCGAGGGCGGGAACACTGAAGCTTTCTTT. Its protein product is CASSREGGNTEAFF.

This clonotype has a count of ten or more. This chain's CDR3 is CASSYSYSYNEQFF. As DNA, the CDR3 is TGTGCCAGCAGTTACTCGTACTCCTACAATGAGCAGTTCTTC. The chain combines TRBV6-2 or TRBV6-3 with TRBJ2-1; D ambiguous. From germline, CDR1 is MNHEY and CDR2 SVGEGT. Trimming removed 0 bases at V and 0 bases at J, with 3 bases between. The CDR3 runs to 14 residues.

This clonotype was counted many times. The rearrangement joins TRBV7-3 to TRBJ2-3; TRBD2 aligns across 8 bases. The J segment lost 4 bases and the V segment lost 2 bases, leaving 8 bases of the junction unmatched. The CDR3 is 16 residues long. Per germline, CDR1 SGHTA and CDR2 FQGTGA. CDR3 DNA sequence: TGTGCCAGCAGCTTAGGCAACGGGAGGGCCGCAGATACGCAGTATTTT. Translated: CASSLGNGRAADTQYF.

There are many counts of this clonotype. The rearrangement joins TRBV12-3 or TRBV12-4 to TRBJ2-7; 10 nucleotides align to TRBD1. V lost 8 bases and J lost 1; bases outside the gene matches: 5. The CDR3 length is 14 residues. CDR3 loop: CASGRTGGSYEQYF. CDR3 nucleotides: TGTGCCAGCGGCCGGACAGGGGGGTCCTACGAGCAGTACTTC.

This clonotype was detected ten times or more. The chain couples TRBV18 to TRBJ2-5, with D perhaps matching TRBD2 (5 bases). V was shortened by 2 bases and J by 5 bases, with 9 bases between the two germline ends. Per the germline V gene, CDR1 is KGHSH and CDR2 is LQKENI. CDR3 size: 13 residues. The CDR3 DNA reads TGTGCCAGCTCACCAAATAGCGAGGAGACCCAGTACTTC. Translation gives CASSPNSEETQYF.

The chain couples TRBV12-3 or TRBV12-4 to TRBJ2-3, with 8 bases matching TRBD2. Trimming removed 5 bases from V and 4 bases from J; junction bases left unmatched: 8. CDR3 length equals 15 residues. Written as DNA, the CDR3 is TGTGCCAGCAGTCGGAGCGGGAGAGGTGCAGATACGCAGTATTTT. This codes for CASSRSGRGADTQYF.

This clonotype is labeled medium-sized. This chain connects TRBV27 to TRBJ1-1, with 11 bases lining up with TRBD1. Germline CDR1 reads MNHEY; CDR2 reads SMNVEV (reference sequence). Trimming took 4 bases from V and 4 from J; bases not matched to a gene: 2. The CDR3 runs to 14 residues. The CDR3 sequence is CASSYGTGGTEAFF. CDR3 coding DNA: TGTGCCAGCAGTTACGGGACAGGGGGCACTGAAGCTTTCTTT.

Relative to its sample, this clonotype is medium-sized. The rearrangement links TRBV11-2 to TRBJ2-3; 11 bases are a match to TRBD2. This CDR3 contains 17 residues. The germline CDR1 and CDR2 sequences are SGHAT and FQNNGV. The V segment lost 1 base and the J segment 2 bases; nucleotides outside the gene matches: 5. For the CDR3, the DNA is TGTGCCAGCAGCTTAGTGGCTAGCGGGGGGCCCACAGATACGCAGTATTTT. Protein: CASSLVASGGPTDTQYF.

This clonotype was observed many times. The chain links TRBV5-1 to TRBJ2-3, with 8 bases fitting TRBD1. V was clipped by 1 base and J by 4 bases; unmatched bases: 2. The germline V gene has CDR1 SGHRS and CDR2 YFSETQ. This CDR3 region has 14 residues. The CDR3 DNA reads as TGCGCCAGCAGCTTGCTACAGGGGGCAGATACGCAGTATTTT. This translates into CASSLLQGADTQYF.

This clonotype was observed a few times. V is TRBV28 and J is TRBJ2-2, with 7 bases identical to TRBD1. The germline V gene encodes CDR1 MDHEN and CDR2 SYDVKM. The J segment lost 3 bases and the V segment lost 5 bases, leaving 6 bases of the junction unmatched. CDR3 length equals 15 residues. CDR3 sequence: CASSKTGRDTGELFF. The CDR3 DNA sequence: TGTGCCAGCAGTAAGACAGGGAGAGACACCGGGGAGCTGTTTTTT.

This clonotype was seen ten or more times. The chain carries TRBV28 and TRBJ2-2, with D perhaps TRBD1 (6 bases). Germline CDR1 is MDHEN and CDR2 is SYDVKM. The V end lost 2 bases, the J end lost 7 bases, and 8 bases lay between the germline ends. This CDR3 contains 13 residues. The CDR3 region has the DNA TGTGCCAGCAGTTTAACGGACAGCGGGGAGCTGTTTTTT. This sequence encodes CASSLTDSGELFF.

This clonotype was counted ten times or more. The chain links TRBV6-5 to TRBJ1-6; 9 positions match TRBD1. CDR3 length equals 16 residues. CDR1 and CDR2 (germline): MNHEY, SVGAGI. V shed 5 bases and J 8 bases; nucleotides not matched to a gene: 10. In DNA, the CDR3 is TGTGCCAGCAGTCCCACGGGACAGGGAATTTATTCACCCCTCCACTTT. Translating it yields CASSPTGQGIYSPLHF.